These T cell receptor beta chains were read from a single sample in a study of blood T cell repertoires in COVID-19. Profiled with immunoSEQ multiplex PCR; TCRdb holds only in-frame clones, not every one. Of over 200,000 clones in the sample, 89% were seen once. Sample: peripheral blood. The receptors shown here come from a woman in her 40s with acute or convalescent COVID-19. Both conserved end residues are part of each CDR3. The D gene is left open where the match is weak. Only some rows state a clone size, as once, few, many or a class for expanded clones.

V gene	clone size	D gene	J gene	CDR3 DNA	CDR3 protein
TRBV10-3	-	-	TRBJ2-2	TGTGCCATCAGTGGGAAGGAGTCCGGGGAGCTGTTTTTT	CAISGKESGELFF
TRBV24-1	-	-	TRBJ1-1	TGTGCCACCAGTGACCGCTCCGCTCAGGGCTTCACTGAAGCTTTCTTT	CATSDRSAQGFTEAFF
TRBV11-2	-	-	TRBJ1-4	TGTGCCAGCAGCCAAGACCCAGGGGAAAAACTGTTTTTT	CASSQDPGEKLFF
TRBV7-9	-	-	TRBJ2-3	TGTGCCAGCAGCCAGGCCTGGGGGGCAGATACGCAGTATTTT	CASSQAWGADTQYF
TRBV7-2	-	-	TRBJ1-1	TGTGCCAGCAGCTTCGGGGTCGGGAACACTGAAGCTTTCTTT	CASSFGVGNTEAFF
TRBV6-5	-	TRBD1	TRBJ1-1	TGTGCCAGCAGTTACGGGACAGGGTGGGCCACTGAAGCTTTCTTT	CASSYGTGWATEAFF
TRBV7-2	-	-	TRBJ2-5	TGTGCCAGCAGCTTAGGTGCGGGGGCGGAGACCCAGTACTTC	CASSLGAGAETQYF
TRBV11-2	few	-	TRBJ1-2	TGTGCCAGCAGCTTTGGGACGACAGGCCTCTATGGCTACACCTTC	CASSFGTTGLYGYTF
TRBV10-3	-	-	TRBJ2-2	TGTGCCATCAGGAAGGGGGCGAACACCGGGGAGCTGTTTTTT	CAIRKGANTGELFF
TRBV4-1	once	-	TRBJ1-5	TGCGCCAGCAGCCAAGATCAGGGGCTCTATCAGCCCCAGCATTTT	CASSQDQGLYQPQHF
TRBV5-1	-	TRBD1	TRBJ1-1	TGCGCCAGTAGAGACAGGGTCGGCACTGAAGCTTTCTTT	CASRDRVGTEAFF
TRBV4-2	-	-	TRBJ2-3	TGTGCCAGCAGCCAAGCCACAGGGACCAGCACAGATACGCAGTATTTT	CASSQATGTSTDTQYF
TRBV5-6	-	TRBD1	TRBJ1-2	TGTGCCAGCGTGTCAGGACAGGGGGGTAACTATGGCTACACCTTC	CASVSGQGGNYGYTF
TRBV19	-	-	TRBJ1-5	TGTGCCTCACAAGTGAAGAACACAGGCCGTCATAGTCATCAGCCCCAGCATTTT	CASQVKNTGRHSHQPQHF
TRBV19	few	-	TRBJ1-5	TGTGCCAGTAGTACGATTCCCAACCGGGGCAATCAGCCCCAGCATTTT	CASSTIPNRGNQPQHF
TRBV6-2/TRBV6-3	once	TRBD2	TRBJ2-5	TGTGCCAGCAGTTACCCTAGCGGGGGGCATCAAGAGACCCAGTACTTC	CASSYPSGGHQETQYF
TRBV4-1	-	-	TRBJ2-2	TGCGCCAGCAGCCCTAGAGTCGTAGAAACCGGGGAGCTGTTTTTT	CASSPRVVETGELFF
TRBV5-1	few	TRBD1	TRBJ2-5	TGCGCCAGCAGCTTGGGGAGGTCAGGGGGCGGCGGAGAGACCCAGTACTTC	CASSLGRSGGGGETQYF
TRBV5-1	-	-	TRBJ2-5	TGCGCCAGCAGCTTAAGCCAGGGGATCCGGGAGACCCAGTACTTC	CASSLSQGIRETQYF
TRBV24-1	-	TRBD1	TRBJ2-2	TGTGCCACCAGTGACTCGAGGACAGGGGACACCGGGGAGCTGTTTTTT	CATSDSRTGDTGELFF
TRBV7-3	-	TRBD1	TRBJ1-1	TGTGCCAGCAGCTGGGACAGGGCCACTGAAGCTTTCTTT	CASSWDRATEAFF
TRBV9	-	-	TRBJ1-4	TGTGCCAGCAGCGCAGGCAAAATTACTAATGAAAAACTGTTTTTT	CASSAGKITNEKLFF
TRBV30	-	TRBD1	TRBJ1-4	TGTGCGATAGGGGGCCGAGGGGTTGGCGCCAGGAAAATTTTT	CAIGGRGVGARKIF
TRBV10-3	-	-	TRBJ1-6	TGTGCCATCAGTGACAGGGGACCCGGGGATTCACCCCTCCACTTT	CAISDRGPGDSPLHF
TRBV19	-	-	TRBJ2-3	TGTGCCAGTATCTTCCAGGGGGGAAGGTCCCCAGATACGCAGTATTTT	CASIFQGGRSPDTQYF
TRBV9	-	TRBD1	TRBJ1-4	TGTGCCAGCAGCGTAGGGACAGGGGGCGGAGAAAAACTGTTTTTT	CASSVGTGGGEKLFF
TRBV24-1	-	-	TRBJ2-2	TGTGCCACCTCTCTCCCTACAGGGCCGCCCGGGGAGCTGTTTTTT	CATSLPTGPPGELFF
TRBV29-1	-	-	TRBJ1-1	TGCAGCGTTGAGGCCAGGGGGAACACTGAAGCTTTCTTT	CSVEARGNTEAFF
TRBV7-9	-	-	TRBJ1-4	TGTGCCAGCAGCTTAGTAGGGGCAACTAATGAAAAACTGTTTTTT	CASSLVGATNEKLFF
TRBV5-1	-	TRBD1	TRBJ1-2	TGCGCCAGCAGCAAAACCGGGACAGGGACCTATGGCTACACCTTC	CASSKTGTGTYGYTF
TRBV5-8	-	TRBD1	TRBJ1-6	TGTGCCAGCAGCCTACAAGGGACAGGTGGGGCACCCCTCCACTTT	CASSLQGTGGAPLHF
TRBV4-2	-	-	TRBJ1-1	TGTGCCAGCAGCCAAAGGCCTCGGGGGGACACTGAAGCTTTCTTT	CASSQRPRGDTEAFF
TRBV12-3/TRBV12-4	-	TRBD2	TRBJ2-5	TGTGCCAGCAGTCGCCGGGGGGGTGGGGACCAGTACTTC	CASSRRGGGDQYF
TRBV7-9	-	-	TRBJ1-5	TGTGCCAGCAGCCAAGAGGGCAGCAATCAGCCCCAGCATTTT	CASSQEGSNQPQHF
TRBV19	-	-	TRBJ1-1	TGTGCCAGTATGGGGCGACGGGCTGAAGCTTTCTTT	CASMGRRAEAFF
TRBV11-2	-	TRBD1	TRBJ1-3	TGTGCCAGCAGCTCCCCGGGACAGGGCGCTTCTTACTCTGGAAACACCATATATTTT	CASSSPGQGASYSGNTIYF
TRBV7-2	-	TRBD1	TRBJ1-5	TGTGCCAGCAGCTTAGTAGGGACAGAGGAAAATCAGCCCCAGCATTTT	CASSLVGTEENQPQHF
TRBV29-1	-	-	TRBJ2-1	TGCAGCGTTGATGGGAGGAGGTATGAGCAGTTCTTC	CSVDGRRYEQFF
TRBV11-2	-	-	TRBJ1-6	TGTGCCAGCGGCTCCAGACTTTATAATTCACCCCTCCACTTT	CASGSRLYNSPLHF
TRBV2	-	-	TRBJ2-3	TGTGCCAGCAGTGTGAACCCAACCAGGGGCCGGCAGTATTTT	CASSVNPTRGRQYF
TRBV10-3	-	TRBD1	TRBJ1-1	TGTGCCGTGTCCGGGACAGGGAACACTGAAGCTTTCTTT	CAVSGTGNTEAFF
TRBV5-1	once	-	TRBJ1-1	TGCGCCAGCAGCGCGGGGATTATGAACACTGAAGCTTTCTTT	CASSAGIMNTEAFF
TRBV10-3	-	TRBD1	TRBJ1-5	TGTGCCATCAGTGAGTCGTTTGTGACAGGGTTGCAGCCCCAGCATTTT	CAISESFVTGLQPQHF
TRBV6-6	-	-	TRBJ1-2	TGTGCCAGCAGTTCCGAGTCCGCTAACTATGGCTACACCTTC	CASSSESANYGYTF
TRBV20-1	-	TRBD1	TRBJ1-2	TGCAGTGCCAACACAGGGGTCGGCTACACCTTC	CSANTGVGYTF